The following is a T cell receptor beta chain sequence with its context. Both 60 Vbeta primers and 13 Jbeta primers went into the PCR. The repertoire was sequenced with immunoSEQ multiplex PCR; TCRdb's copy has only in-frame clones and lacks some. The sample consists of approximately 120,000 clones, roughly 79% of them appearing once. This entry belongs to a study of cytomegalovirus exposure and HLA in healthy donors. V trimming: 4 bases; J trimming: 5 bases; junction bases outside the gene matches: 4. This CDR3 region has 14 residues. This TCR was recovered from a woman in her 30s in good health and CMV-seronegative. The source material was PBMCs. This rearrangement joins TRBV5-3 to TRBJ2-2; 8 bases align to TRBD1. TRBV5-3 is an open reading frame, and its role is uncertain. The CDR3 coding sequence is TGTGCCAGAAGCGGAACAGGGGGTACCGGGGAGCTGTTTTTT. Its protein is CARSGTGGTGELFF.